This paragraph reports one T cell receptor (beta chain). Its antigen is unidentified. CDR3 size: 15 residues. V gave up 1 base and J gave up 3 bases, with 13 bases separating them. The germline V gene encodes CDR1 SGHDN and CDR2 FVKESK. The sample originates from a study of CD8+ T cells in alopecia areata. Across the study: Treatment ran 6 to 18 months, with 6 months of follow-up afterward. General study points: Sequenced scalp T cells also include alphabeta T cells resident in normal skin. The study found TCR sharing across patients less clear than in mice, possibly for HLA reasons.

Extracted RNA was reverse transcribed into cDNA, the sequencing template. This table comes from immunoSEQ multiplex PCR, and its TCRdb copy is limited to in-frame clones, with some not included. The sample records over 110,000 clones, 40% to 55% being singletons. The V and J genes are TRBV14 and TRBJ2-7; tentative D call: TRBD2 (6 bases). Sequencing was performed on CD4+ T cells sorted from blood, taken at week 0. The TCR comes from a human donor with alopecia areata. The CDR3 loop reads CASSQGGGASYEQYF. CDR3 nucleotide sequence: TGTGCCAGCAGCCAAGGAGGAGGGGCGAGCTACGAGCAGTACTTC. The variable domain in full, completed from reference TRBV14 and TRBJ2-7, reads EAGVTQFPSHSVIEKGQTVTLRCDPISGHDNLYWYRRVMGKEIKFLLHFVKESKQDESGMPNNRFLAERTGGTYSTLKVQPAELEDSGVYFCASSQGGGASYEQYFGPGTRLTVT.